This T cell receptor beta chain was sequenced in a study of post-analysis software for immune sequencing data (dated by TCRdb to between 2015 and 2016). Context from the whole study: Disease courses on record covered relapsing-remitting, secondary progressive and progressive-relapsing multiple sclerosis, though some patients had no subtype annotation. The multiple sclerosis patient repertoires were compared with ten to eleven previously published healthy control repertoires from donors aged roughly 6 to 27 years. A subset of samples was prepared in parallel using single-end sample barcoding, then pooled and co-amplified after Illumina adapter ligation. What the authors observed across the whole study: Direct clustering with F measure revealed strong co-clustering of samples prepared in the same batch, which led to a batch-effect correction. The multiple sclerosis patient group was slightly younger than the control group. Multiple sclerosis patients had significantly lower normalized Chao1 diversity than controls, a result that suggests substantial peripheral T-cell clonal expansion. About five TRBV segments, including TRBV5-6, TRBV5-1 and TRBV20-1, were significantly more frequent in patients than controls.

For CDR1 and CDR2, the germline V gene lists SGHRS and YFSETQ. From the cysteine through the phenylalanine, the CDR3 covers 14 amino acids. Only CDR3 DNA is held: 42 bases, read in frame from base 1. V loses 0 bases of germline sequence and J loses 4 bases, and the interval between the two ends is 9 bases. With respect to this clonotype: Its antigen specificity is not known. Base qualities are not recorded, but no much larger clone differs from it by a single base.

To demonstrate the VDJtools post-analysis software, TCR beta repertoires were profiled from the peripheral blood of about 13 young patients with multiple sclerosis. Multiple sclerosis patients were children and adolescents aged roughly 6 to 17 years. Libraries were made using PCR. This sample was sequenced with an Illumina HiSeq 2500. To reduce PCR and sequencing biases, unique molecular identifiers were incorporated into the TCR beta cDNA libraries. Every 1 to 10 million input T cells yielded 500,000 or so cDNA molecules, meaning each molecule approximated one T cell. Patient libraries were prepared and sequenced with the same protocol used for the earlier healthy control dataset. Samples belonging to the same batch were prepared together, multiplexed and sequenced on a shared HiSeq lane. The source study handled its data this way. MIGEC handled the raw barcoded reads, throwing out single-read molecular identifier groups before consensus assembly and CDR3 extraction. VDJtools was used for post-analysis of the clonotype tables, with diversity normalized by down-sampling every dataset to the smallest sample size. To correct batch-related cross-sample contamination, repertoire overlap clustering matched CDR3 amino acid sequences but not nucleotide sequences. In TCRdb, the public reads were trimmed at Q25 with fastp and aligned with MiXCR, with productive beta chains retained. Rows with a matching CDR3 protein are joined into one entry that keeps the most common DNA and genes. Clone size and V and J calls follow TCRdb, not the original study. The table for this sample lists a few hundred thousand distinct CDR3 sequences; less than 35% of them were counted only once. The ten largest clones represent roughly an eighth of the sample.

In this chain, TRBV5-1 is recombined with TRBJ2-3; the D gene is perhaps TRBD1, on 5 matching bases. The sample taken for sequencing was blood. The receptor was isolated from a girl aged 10 to 17 with multiple sclerosis. The sequenced DNA is TGCGCCAGCAGCTTGGTTACAGGCCCAGATACGCAGTATTTT. Its protein reads: CASSLVTGPDTQYF.